This T cell receptor beta chain is from a study of blood T cell repertoires in COVID-19. Looking at the study overall: Sources were T cells, B-cell-depleted T cells, or PBMCs; the material itself was cDNA or gDNA.

The assay was immunoSEQ multiplex PCR, and TCRdb's table has in-frame clones only and misses some. The sample lists 200,000 to 250,000 clones, 86% occurring once. Trimming took 4 bases from V and 1 from J; bases not matched to a gene: 6. This CDR3 has 16 residues. Per the germline V gene, CDR1 is SGHRS and CDR2 is YFSETQ. The source of this sequence is an older man with acute or convalescent COVID-19. V gene TRBV5-1 combines with J gene TRBJ1-3, with 9 bases that match TRBD1. Sequenced sample: peripheral blood. CDR3 in amino acids: CASSQGQGVSGNTIYF. The CDR3 DNA reads TGCGCCAGCAGCCAGGGACAGGGAGTTTCTGGAAACACCATATATTTT.